The 16 T cell receptor gamma chains given below trace back to one sample, sequenced in a study of γδ T cells in repeated Plasmodium falciparum infection. Bulk repertoires came from Vgamma9/Vdelta2+ or Vdelta2-negative gammadelta T cells flow-sorted from PBMC. TCRdb reprocessed the multiplex PCR reads using CATT. Of tens of thousands of gamma-chain clones in the sample, about 1.5% were seen once. The sequenced sample consisted of gamma-delta T cells from blood. The source of these receptors is a pool of human donors (malaria-infected and uninfected, not separated).

This clone came up a few times. TCRdb's protein, taken from a much larger clone, differs from this DNA's translation at residue 7, likely owing to a read error; the protein displayed comes from the DNA. Other nucleotide sequences in the sample specify the same CDR3. This chain links TRGV4 with TRGJ1 or TRGJ2. The J gene was missing in TCRdb and was found by matching the end of the DNA to germline. The V gene's germline CDR1 is EGSTGY and CDR2 YDSYTSSV. This CDR3 has 11 amino acids. V was clipped by 0 bases and J by 12 bases; unmatched bases: 5. CDR3 DNA: TGTGCCACCTGGGATGGGCAAGGGAAACTCTTT. It codes for CATWDGQGKLF.

This clone has just a few counts. This likely came from a read error, as a far larger clone is one base away. The chain has TRGV5 and TRGJ1 or TRGJ2. TCRdb is silent on the J gene; assignment here came from matching the DNA to germline. Germline assignment: CDR1 VINAFY and CDR2 YDVSNSKD. This CDR3 is built from 13 residues. Trimming took 4 bases from V and 9 from J; bases not matched to a gene: 12. CDR3 in DNA: TGTGCCACCTGGGAAACACTAAACGTTAAGAAACTCTTT. Protein: CATWETLNVKKLF.

This clone was picked up many times. TCRdb has a much larger clone's protein, which differs at residue 3 from the translation of this DNA, likely because of a read error; what is shown is the protein translated from the DNA. Other nucleotide sequences in the sample specify the same CDR3. The chain couples TRGV3 to TRGJ1 or TRGJ2. Germline matching of the DNA provided the J gene here, since TCRdb leaves it blank. The CDR3 has 13 amino acids. CDR1 and CDR2 from the germline V gene are VTNTFY and YDVSTARD (reference sequence). In DNA, the CDR3 is TGTGCCCCCTGGGACAGGCCGTATTATAAGAAACTCTTT. Translation gives CAPWDRPYYKKLF.

A note on this clone: The protein TCRdb lists belongs to a much larger clone and differs from this DNA's translation at residue 9, which points to a read error; the protein shown is made from the DNA. The V and J genes are TRGV9 and TRGJ1 or TRGJ2. The J gene was not available in TCRdb and was assigned here by matching the DNA to germline segments. CDR3 length equals 13 residues. CDR1 GITISATS and CDR2 ISYDGTV come from the germline V gene (reference sequence). CDR3 in DNA: TGTGCCTTGTGGGACTCGGCTTATTGTAAGAAACTCTTT. Translating it yields CALWDSAYCKKLF.

Comments on this clone: A single base is all that separates this from a far larger clone, so a read error is likely. The V call is TRGV9, the J call TRGJ1 or TRGJ2. The J gene is absent in TCRdb and was assigned here via DNA matching to germline. Germline V gene data show CDR1 as GITISATS and CDR2 as ISYDGTV (reference sequence). With V trimmed by 2 bases and J by 10 bases, 5 bases remained unmatched. The CDR3 is 11 amino acids. CDR3 loop: CALWEGSKKLF. For the CDR3, the DNA is TGTGCCTTGTGGGAGGGGTCAAAGAAACTCTTT.

This clone was counted between two and nine times. TCRdb's listed protein matches a much larger clone and diverges from this DNA's translation at residue 15, likely through a read error; the protein shown comes from the DNA. This sequence joins TRGV9 and TRGJP. Matching the DNA to germline supplied the J gene, which TCRdb does not give. The V gene's germline CDR1 is GITISATS and CDR2 ISYDGTV (reference sequence). The CDR3 is 18 residues long. The chain's CDR3 is CALWEAQSRELGKKVKVF. In DNA form, the CDR3 reads TGTGCCTTGTGGGAGGCTCAGAGTAGAGAGTTGGGCAAAAAAGTCAAGGTATTT.

This clone was counted many times. Translating this DNA gives a protein that differs at residue 4 from the TCRdb one, which belongs to a much larger clone; a read error is likely, and the protein shown is this translation. This chain joins TRGV2 and TRGJ1 or TRGJ2. CDR3 size: 12 residues. CDR1 and CDR2 from the germline V gene are EGSNGY and YDSYNSKV. CDR3 in DNA: TGTGCCACCCGGGACGGGGATAGTGCGAAACTCTTT. It is translated as CATRDGDSAKLF.

This clone has a count of ten or more. The chain has TRGV8 and TRGJP2. The germline CDR1 and CDR2 sequences are VENAVY and YDSYNSRV. V gave up 3 bases and J gave up 5 bases; unmatched junction bases: 6. The CDR3 extends over 14 amino acids. The DNA for the CDR3 is TGTGCCACCTGGGATCTCTTAAGTGATTGGATCAAGACGTTT. Amino acids: CATWDLLSDWIKTF.

This clone came up a few times. A far larger clone lies a single base away; this is likely a read error. Distinct nucleotide sequences in the sample also encode this CDR3. This chain uses TRGV9 with TRGJP. The J gene comes from matching the DNA to germline here; TCRdb lacks it. The germline V gene encodes CDR1 GITISATS and CDR2 ISYDGTV (reference sequence). This CDR3 is 16 amino acids long. As DNA, the CDR3 is TGCGCCTTGTGGGAGCCAGCCGAGTTGGGCAAAAAAATCAAGGTATTT. It encodes CALWEPAELGKKIKVF.

This clone has a count of ten or more. TCRdb records a much larger clone's protein for this DNA, with a difference at residue 8 that likely arises from a read error; the protein given is the translation of the DNA. The rearrangement uses TRGV9 and TRGJ1 or TRGJ2. As TCRdb names no J gene, one was assigned here on the basis of a DNA match to germline. The germline V gene has CDR1 GITISATS and CDR2 ISYDGTV (reference sequence). V trimming: 5 bases; J trimming: 8 bases; junction bases outside the gene matches: 9. The CDR3 extends over 12 amino acids. CDR3 coding DNA: TGTGCCTTGTGGGGCCCCTATCATAAGAAACTCTTT. Its protein is CALWGPYHKKLF.

Ten or more counts support this clone. TCRdb attributes to this sequence the protein of a much larger clone, which differs from the DNA translation at residue 15; a read error is likely, and the protein displayed is translated from the DNA. Other DNA sequences in this specimen translate into the identical CDR3. The V gene is given as TRGV9, and no J gene call is available. Looked up from germline, CDR1 is GITISATS and CDR2 is ISYDGTV (reference sequence). This CDR3 has 17 residues. CDR3 region: CALWEVPQELGKKIEVF. For the CDR3, the DNA is TGTGCCTTGTGGGAGGTCCCGCAAGAGTTGGGCAAAAAAATCGAGGTATTT.

The sample holds a few counts of this clone. TCRdb's protein for this DNA is that of a much larger clone and differs from the translation at residue 3, likely a read error; the protein shown is the DNA translation. The V and J genes are TRGV9 and TRGJ1 or TRGJ2. The J gene, absent from TCRdb, was called here by matching the DNA to germline. CDR1 GITISATS and CDR2 ISYDGTV come from the germline V gene (reference sequence). The CDR3 has 11 amino acids. CDR3 coding DNA: TGTGCCTCGTGGGAGGTGCCTGGGAAACTCTTT. Amino acids: CASWEVPGKLF.

At least ten counts were recorded for this clone. The chain links TRGV4 to TRGJP1. TCRdb gives no J gene; it was assigned here by matching the DNA to germline. The V gene end was trimmed by 0 bases and the J gene end by 4 bases; junction bases not matched to a gene: 5. Germline-derived CDR1 and CDR2 are EGSTGY and YDSYTSSV. The CDR3 is 15 residues long. The DNA for the CDR3 is TGTGCCACCTGGGATGGGCCAAGCACTGGTTGGTTCAAGATATTT. It is translated as CATWDGPSTGWFKIF.

This clone has just a few counts. The translation of this DNA and the TCRdb protein of a much larger clone differ at residue 7, probably owing to a read error; the protein shown here is translated from the DNA. CDR3 in DNA: TGTGCCTTGTGGGAGAAGCCGGGCAAAAAAATCAAGGTATTT. It encodes CALWEKPGKKIKVF. The chain links TRGV9 to TRGJP. No J gene was available from TCRdb, and it was assigned here by a germline match of the DNA. The CDR3 is 14 amino acids. With 3 bases clipped from V and 12 bases from J, the junction kept 5 bases outside the gene matches. CDR1 is GITISATS and CDR2 is ISYDGTV in the germline V gene (reference sequence).

This clone was detected only a few times. TCRdb records a much larger clone's protein for this DNA, with a difference at residue 4 that likely arises from a read error; the protein given is the translation of the DNA. Other nucleotide sequences from this sample produce the same CDR3. The rearrangement links TRGV4 to TRGJ1 or TRGJ2. No J gene was available from TCRdb, and it was assigned here by a germline match of the DNA. The CDR3 runs 13 residues. Germline CDR1 EGSTGY, CDR2 YDSYTSSV. The CDR3 here is CATRDGPRYKKLF. CDR3 DNA sequence: TGTGCCACCCGGGATGGGCCCCGCTATAAGAAACTCTTT.

This clone appeared many times. This DNA translates differently at residue 5 from the TCRdb protein, which is that of a much larger clone; a read error is likely, and the protein shown is the DNA's own translation. In DNA form, the CDR3 reads TGTGCCACCTGGAACGGGCGTAGAGGTAGTGATTGGATCAAGACGTTT. The encoded protein is CATWNGRRGSDWIKTF. The chain is built from TRGV2 and TRGJP2. Germline matching of the DNA provided the J gene here, since TCRdb leaves it blank. Germline CDR1 is EGSNGY and CDR2 is YDSYNSKV. The CDR3 length is 16 residues.